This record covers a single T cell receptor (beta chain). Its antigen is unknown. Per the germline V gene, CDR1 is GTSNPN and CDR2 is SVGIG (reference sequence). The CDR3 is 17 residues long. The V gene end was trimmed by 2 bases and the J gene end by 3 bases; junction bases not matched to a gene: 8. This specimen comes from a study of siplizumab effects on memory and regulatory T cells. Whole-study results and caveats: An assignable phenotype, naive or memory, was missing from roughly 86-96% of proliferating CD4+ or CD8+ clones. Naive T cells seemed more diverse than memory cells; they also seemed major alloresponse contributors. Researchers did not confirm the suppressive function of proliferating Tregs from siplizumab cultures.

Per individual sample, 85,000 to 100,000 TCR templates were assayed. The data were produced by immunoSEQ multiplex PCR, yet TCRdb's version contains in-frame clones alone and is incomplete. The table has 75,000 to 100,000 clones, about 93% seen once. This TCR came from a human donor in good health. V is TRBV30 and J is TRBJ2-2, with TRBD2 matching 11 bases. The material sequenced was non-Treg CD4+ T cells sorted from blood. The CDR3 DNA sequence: TGTGCCTGGAGTCGACTAGCGGGAAAGGAATACACCGGGGAGCTGTTTTTT. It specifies CAWSRLAGKEYTGELFF.